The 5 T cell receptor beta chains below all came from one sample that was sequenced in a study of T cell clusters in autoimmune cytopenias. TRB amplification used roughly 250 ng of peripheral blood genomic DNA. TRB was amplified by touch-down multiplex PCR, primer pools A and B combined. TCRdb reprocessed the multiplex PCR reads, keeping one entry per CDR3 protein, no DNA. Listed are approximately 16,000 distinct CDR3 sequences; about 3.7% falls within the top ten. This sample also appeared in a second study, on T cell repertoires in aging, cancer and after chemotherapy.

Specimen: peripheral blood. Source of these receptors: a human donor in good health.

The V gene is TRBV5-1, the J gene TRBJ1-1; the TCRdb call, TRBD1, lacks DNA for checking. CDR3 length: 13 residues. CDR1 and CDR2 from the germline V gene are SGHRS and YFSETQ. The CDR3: CASSLVGQTQAFF.

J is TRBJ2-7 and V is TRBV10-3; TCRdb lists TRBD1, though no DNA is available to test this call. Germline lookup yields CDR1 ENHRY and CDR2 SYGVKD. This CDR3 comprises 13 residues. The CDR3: CAIRDRSSYEQYF.

CDR3 sequence reads: CASSTGVGDGYTF. This chain joins TRBV7-9 and TRBJ1-2; checking the TCRdb D call of TRBD1 is not possible without DNA. CDR3 size: 13 residues. Germline V gene data show CDR1 as SEHNR and CDR2 as FQNEAQ (reference sequence).

CDR3 in amino acids: CASSMGRALAKNIQYF. V usage is TRBV19 and J usage is TRBJ2-4; TCRdb's D gene call, TRBD2, goes unchecked for lack of DNA. The CDR3 length is 16 residues. Germline CDR1 is LNHDA and CDR2 is SQIVND (reference sequence).

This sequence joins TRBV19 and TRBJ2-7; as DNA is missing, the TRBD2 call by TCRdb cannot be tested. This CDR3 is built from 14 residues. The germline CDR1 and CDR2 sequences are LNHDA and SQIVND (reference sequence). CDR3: CASSAAGDGREQYF.